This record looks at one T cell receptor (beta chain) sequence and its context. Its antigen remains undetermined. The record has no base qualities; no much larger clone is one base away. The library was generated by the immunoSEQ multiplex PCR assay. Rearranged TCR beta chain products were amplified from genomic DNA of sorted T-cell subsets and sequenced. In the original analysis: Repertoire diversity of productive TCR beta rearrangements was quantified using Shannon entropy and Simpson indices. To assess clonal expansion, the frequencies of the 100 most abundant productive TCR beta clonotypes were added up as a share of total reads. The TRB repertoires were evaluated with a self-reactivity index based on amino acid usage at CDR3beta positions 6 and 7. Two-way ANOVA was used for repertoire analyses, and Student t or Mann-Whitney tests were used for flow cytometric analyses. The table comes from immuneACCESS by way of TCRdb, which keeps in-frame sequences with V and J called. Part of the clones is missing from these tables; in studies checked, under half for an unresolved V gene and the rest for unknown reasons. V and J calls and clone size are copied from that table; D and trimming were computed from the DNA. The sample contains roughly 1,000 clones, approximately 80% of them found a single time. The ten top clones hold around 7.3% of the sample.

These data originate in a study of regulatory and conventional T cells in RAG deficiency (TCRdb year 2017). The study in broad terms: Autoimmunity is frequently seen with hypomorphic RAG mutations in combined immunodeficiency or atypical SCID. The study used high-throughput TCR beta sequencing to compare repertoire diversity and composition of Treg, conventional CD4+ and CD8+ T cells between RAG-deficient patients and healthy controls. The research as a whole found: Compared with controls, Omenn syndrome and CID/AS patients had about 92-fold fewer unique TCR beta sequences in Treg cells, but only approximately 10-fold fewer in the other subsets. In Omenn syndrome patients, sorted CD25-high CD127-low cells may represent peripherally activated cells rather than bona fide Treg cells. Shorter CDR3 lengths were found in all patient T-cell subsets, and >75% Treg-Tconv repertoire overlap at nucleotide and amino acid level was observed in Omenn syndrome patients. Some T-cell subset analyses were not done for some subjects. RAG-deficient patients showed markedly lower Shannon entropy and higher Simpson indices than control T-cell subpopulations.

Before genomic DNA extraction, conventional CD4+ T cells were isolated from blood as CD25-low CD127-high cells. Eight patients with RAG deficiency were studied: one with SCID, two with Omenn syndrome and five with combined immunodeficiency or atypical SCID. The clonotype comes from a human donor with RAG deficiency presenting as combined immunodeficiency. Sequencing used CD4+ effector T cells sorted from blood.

The CDR3 region has the sequence CASSIRIGMGQPQHF. In nucleotide form, the sequence is TGTGCCAGCAGTATTCGGATAGGGATGGGACAGCCCCAGCATTTT. The rearranged segments are TRBV28 and TRBJ1-5, with the D gene too uncertain to name. The CDR3, from cysteine to phenylalanine, totals 15 residues. Of the read, only the CDR3 DNA is kept; its 45 bases are in frame from base 1. V and J are truncated by 5 bases and 7 bases respectively, leaving an intervening sequence of 18 bases. Per the germline V gene, MDHEN is the CDR1 and SYDVKM is the CDR2.